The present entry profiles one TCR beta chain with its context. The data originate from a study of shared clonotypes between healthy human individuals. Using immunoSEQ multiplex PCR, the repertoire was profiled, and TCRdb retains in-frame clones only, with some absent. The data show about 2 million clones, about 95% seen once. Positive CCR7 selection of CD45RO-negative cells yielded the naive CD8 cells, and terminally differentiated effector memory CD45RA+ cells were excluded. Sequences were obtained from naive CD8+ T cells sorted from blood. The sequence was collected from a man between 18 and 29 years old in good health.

DNA for the CDR3: TGTGCCACCAGCAGAGATCTATCTAACACCGGGGAGCTGTTTTTT. Translation gives CATSRDLSNTGELFF. This chain links TRBV15 with TRBJ2-2; unclear D gene. The V gene's germline CDR1 is LNHNV and CDR2 YYDKDF (reference sequence). V lost 0 bases, J lost 2 bases, and 7 bases lay in between. This CDR3 is 15 amino acids long.